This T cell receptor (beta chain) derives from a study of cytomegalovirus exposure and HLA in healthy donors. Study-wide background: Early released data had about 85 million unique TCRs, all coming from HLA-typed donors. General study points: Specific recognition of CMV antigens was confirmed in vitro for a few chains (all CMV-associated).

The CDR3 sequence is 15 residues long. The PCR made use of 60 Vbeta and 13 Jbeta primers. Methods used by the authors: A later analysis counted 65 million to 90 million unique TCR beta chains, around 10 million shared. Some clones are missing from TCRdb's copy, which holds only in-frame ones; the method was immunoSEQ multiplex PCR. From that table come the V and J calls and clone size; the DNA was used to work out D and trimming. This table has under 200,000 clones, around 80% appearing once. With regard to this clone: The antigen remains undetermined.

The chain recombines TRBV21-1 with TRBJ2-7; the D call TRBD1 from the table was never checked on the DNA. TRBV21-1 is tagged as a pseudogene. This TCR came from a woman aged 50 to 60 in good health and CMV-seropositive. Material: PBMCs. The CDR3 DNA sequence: TGTGCCAGCAGCAAACTGGGACAGAAGACCTACGAGCAGTACTTC. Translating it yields CASSKLGQKTYEQYF.